This T cell receptor (beta chain) is drawn from a study of cytomegalovirus exposure and HLA in healthy donors. Overall study context: From some 190 million T cells, an earlier analysis saw approximately 110 million unique TCR beta sequences. Findings and caveats of the study: Association of a missense DCLRE1C variant with TCR beta V- and J-gene trimming was reported in a later analysis.

With 60 Vbeta and 13 Jbeta primers, the PCR was carried out. Using immunoSEQ multiplex PCR, the repertoire was profiled, and TCRdb retains in-frame clones only, with some absent. The table shows about 170,000 clones, with about 80% occurring only once. This CDR3 comprises 15 residues. Deletions cut 5 bases from V and 0 bases from J, with 14 bases between. Germline CDR1 and CDR2: LNHNV and YYDKDF (reference sequence). About this clone itself: What it binds is unknown.

This sequence was found in a man aged 18-30 years in good health and CMV-seronegative. The sample taken for sequencing was PBMCs. The chain carries TRBV15 and TRBJ2-7; D is unclear. The DNA of the CDR3 is TGTGCCACCAGCGGTACCCCCTTGAGCTCCTACGAGCAGTACTTC. This codes for CATSGTPLSSYEQYF.